This section outlines one T cell receptor (beta chain) sequence together with its context. Its target is not known. The data stem from a study of cytomegalovirus exposure and HLA in healthy donors. Study context: Early released data had about 80 million unique TCRs, all coming from HLA-typed donors.

In the PCR, 60 Vbeta and 13 Jbeta primers were used. Libraries were prepared by immunoSEQ multiplex PCR; TCRdb keeps only in-frame clonotypes and omits some of them. This sample has fewer than 250,000 clones; roughly four fifths occur once, and the top ten carry less than 4%. Germline CDR1 reads MDHEN; CDR2 reads SYDVKM. The trim removed 6 bases at V and 8 bases at J, leaving 9 bases unmatched. The length of the CDR3 is 13 residues. Study results and caveats: Confirmation in vitro established that three CMV-associated chains were specific for CMV antigens. The authors assumed roughly uniform sequencing depth across donors for presence/absence analyses. DRB1 had the most TCR associations and HLA-C the fewest, a later analysis found, with rates varying by HLA locus.

The TCR originated in a woman aged 25-40 years in good health and CMV-seropositive. Material for sequencing was PBMCs. The chain links TRBV28 to TRBJ1-2, with 7 bases identical to TRBD1. CDR3 nucleotide sequence: TGTGCCAGCAGGACGACAGGGCTCGCCGGCTACACCTTC. As protein: CASRTTGLAGYTF.